These 23 T cell receptor beta chains were all obtained from the same sample, sequenced in a study of beta chain features in type 1 diabetes. Study-wide results and limits: Researchers report that Type 1 diabetes patients had moderately but significantly shorter TCRB CDR3s across all four CD4+ subsets.

Their antigens remain unidentified. Expressed TCRB transcripts were sequenced, since all the RNA that had been isolated was reverse transcribed. Generated by immunoSEQ multiplex PCR, the TCRdb table keeps only in-frame clones and is missing some. The sample lists 310,000 or so clones, around 9.7% seen once, with approximately 1% in the top ten. The sequenced material came from central memory CD4+ T cells from blood. Receptor source: a man younger than 40 with type 1 diabetes.

This chain joins TRBV28 and TRBJ1-3; 7 bases map to TRBD1. The J segment lost 4 bases and the V segment lost 10 bases, leaving 7 bases of the junction unmatched. From germline, CDR1 is MDHEN and CDR2 SYDVKM. The CDR3 consists of 13 residues. The CDR3 loop reads CATTTGDGNTIYF. In nucleotides, the CDR3 is TGTGCCACCACCACAGGGGACGGAAACACCATATATTTT.

V and J are TRBV18 and TRBJ2-3; D is possibly TRBD1 or TRBD2 (6 bases each). The CDR3 contains 16 residues. Germline CDR1 is KGHSH and CDR2 is LQKENI. The ends were cut back, 0 bases at V and 5 bases at J, with 15 bases in the middle. The CDR3 loop is CASSPPNPGAQDTQYF. In nucleotides, the CDR3 is TGTGCCAGCTCACCACCAAATCCGGGGGCGCAAGATACGCAGTATTTT.

This clone was recorded a few times. The rearrangement uses TRBV5-1 and TRBJ1-5; tentative D call: TRBD1 (5 bases). V gave up 4 bases and J gave up 3 bases, with 11 bases separating them. This CDR3 is built from 14 residues. From germline, CDR1 is SGHRS and CDR2 YFSETQ. CDR3 sequence (DNA): TGCGCCAGCAGCCCGGGACCGCCCAATCAGCCCCAGCATTTT. Protein sequence: CASSPGPPNQPQHF. Combining the CDR3 with reference TRBV5-1 and TRBJ1-5 gives the whole variable domain KAGVTQTPRYLIKTRGQQVTLSCSPISGHRSVSWYQQTPGQGLQFLFEYFSETQRNKGNFPGRFSGRQFSNSRSEMNVSTLELGDSALYLCASSPGPPNQPQHFGDGTRLSIL.

This clone has just a few counts. V is TRBV14 and J is TRBJ2-7; unclear D gene. From germline, CDR1 is SGHDN and CDR2 FVKESK. CDR3 length: 13 amino acids. The germline V and J ends were trimmed by 0 bases and 7 bases, with 10 bases remaining between them. The CDR3 loop is CASSQDSPREQYF. CDR3 DNA sequence: TGTGCCAGCAGCCAAGATTCCCCTCGGGAGCAGTACTTC.

This chain uses TRBV10-3 with TRBJ1-2; the D gene is possibly TRBD1 (5 bases). CDR3 length equals 14 residues. Trimming pared 3 bases from V and 5 bases from J, leaving 13 bases between. The germline V gene has CDR1 ENHRY and CDR2 SYGVKD. The CDR3 here is CAISDAGRSYGYTF. In nucleotides, the CDR3 is TGTGCCATCAGTGACGCGGGACGGTCATATGGCTACACCTTC.

This sequence joins TRBV4-2 and TRBJ2-3, with D unclear. This CDR3 has 14 amino acids. Germline V lookup: CDR1 LGHNA, CDR2 YNFKEQ. V was trimmed by 1 base and J by 6 bases, leaving 11 bases between them. DNA for the CDR3: TGTGCCAGCAGCCAAGGGACCAACGGGGATACGCAGTATTTT. Amino acid sequence: CASSQGTNGDTQYF.

For this clone: The same CDR3 can be traced to other DNA sequences in this sample. This chain joins TRBV7-2 and TRBJ2-5; 9 bases align to TRBD2. Unmatched junction bases numbered 3, after V lost 0 bases and J lost 1 base. Germline values: CDR1 SGHTA, CDR2 FQGNSA. The CDR3 is 16 amino acids. The CDR3 region has the DNA TGTGCCAGCAGCTTAGCCGGCGGGGGGGTCCAAGAGACCCAGTACTTC. Protein product: CASSLAGGGVQETQYF.

This clone was observed a handful of times. V and J are TRBV6-4 and TRBJ1-5; 8 bases line up with TRBD1. Germline CDR1 and CDR2: MRHNA and SNTAGT. The CDR3 totals 15 residues. V lost 4 bases and J lost 2; bases outside the gene matches: 4. In DNA form, the CDR3 reads TGTGCCAGCAGTGTTACAGGGGGGGGCAATCAGCCCCAGCATTTT. Translation: CASSVTGGGNQPQHF.

The J gene is TRBJ2-2, the V gene TRBV29-1; D is perhaps TRBD1 or TRBD2 (6 bases each). Trimming cost V 7 bases and J 3 bases, with 15 bases left between them. CDR1 and CDR2 from the germline V gene are SQVTM and ANQGSEA. The CDR3 is 14 residues long. The CDR3 sequence is CSAQDRRDTGELFF. CDR3 nucleotides: TGCAGCGCCCAAGACAGGAGGGACACCGGGGAGCTGTTTTTT.

A few counts support this clone. V is TRBV29-1 and J is TRBJ1-1; D is undetermined. V lost 2 bases to trimming and J lost 5 bases, with 9 bases between them. This CDR3 is 12 amino acids long. Germline V gene data show CDR1 as SQVTM and CDR2 as ANQGSEA. In DNA, the CDR3 is TGCAGCGTTGAAATTCGGGATACTGAAGCTTTCTTT. Translating it yields CSVEIRDTEAFF.

This clone was seen only a few times. This chain links TRBV5-6 with TRBJ1-2, with no clear D. The CDR3 has 14 residues. V was shortened by 0 bases and J by 5 bases, with 11 bases between the two germline ends. Germline loops: CDR1 SGHDT, CDR2 YYEEEE. The CDR3 region has the DNA TGTGCCAGCAGCTTGGTAGAGGGAATGTATGGCTACACCTTC. Amino acids: CASSLVEGMYGYTF.

V is TRBV19 and J is TRBJ1-5; D unresolved. The V gene's germline CDR1 is LNHDA and CDR2 SQIVND (reference sequence). CDR3 length: 15 amino acids. The V end was cut by 3 bases, the J end by 0 bases, with 9 bases between. The CDR3 protein is CASSMGFDSNQPQHF. The CDR3 nucleotides read TGTGCCAGTAGTATGGGGTTCGATAGCAATCAGCCCCAGCATTTT.

In its sample, this clone was seen a few times. Other DNA variants within this sample encode the same CDR3. The V call is TRBV7-2, the J call TRBJ1-2; 8 nucleotides match TRBD1. The CDR3 is made up of 13 amino acids. Germline trimming cut 4 bases from V and 6 bases from J; bases unmatched to any gene: 4. Germline assignment: CDR1 SGHTA and CDR2 FQGNSA. CDR3 in DNA: TGTGCCAGCAGCTCCGGACAGGGTAATGGCTACACCTTC. Encoded protein: CASSSGQGNGYTF.

This clone was counted ten times or more. The rearrangement joins TRBV28 to TRBJ1-6; D is unresolved. This CDR3 has 9 amino acids. Germline CDR1 is MDHEN and CDR2 is SYDVKM. V lost 6 bases and J 16 bases, leaving 7 bases between the germline ends. In nucleotides, the CDR3 is TGTGCCAGCAGCCCCCCACTCCACTTT. The encoded protein is CASSPPLHF.

The sample holds a few counts of this clone. This chain uses TRBV19 with TRBJ1-2; 12 nucleotides match TRBD1. Germline CDR1 is LNHDA and CDR2 is SQIVND (reference sequence). The CDR3 covers 14 residues. The junction had 3 bases not matched to a gene; V was cut back by 4 bases and J by 6 bases. CDR3 DNA sequence: TGTGCCAGTAGTACCGGGACAGGGGGCGATGGCTACACCTTC. Protein product: CASSTGTGGDGYTF.

This clone was found a few times. This rearrangement joins TRBV11-3 to TRBJ2-1, with TRBD2 as a possible D gene (5 bases). The CDR3 has 15 residues. The V end was cut by 3 bases, the J end by 4 bases, with 13 bases between. Germline loops: CDR1 SGHNT, CDR2 YENEEA. The chain's CDR3 is CASSFSGSPYNEQFF. The CDR3 bases are TGTGCCAGCAGCTTTTCGGGGAGCCCTTACAATGAGCAGTTCTTC.

The V and J genes are TRBV7-2 and TRBJ2-3; the D is unclear. The CDR3 contains 14 residues. Germline V lookup: CDR1 SGHTA, CDR2 FQGNSA. The V end lost 4 bases, the J end lost 2 bases, and 10 bases lay between the germline ends. CDR3 sequence reads: CASSSARVTDTQYF. The CDR3 DNA reads TGTGCCAGCAGCTCCGCACGGGTCACAGATACGCAGTATTTT.

This clone was picked up a small number of times. The chain combines TRBV7-2 with TRBJ1-1, with 8 bases identical to TRBD1. CDR3 length: 13 residues. The ends lost 6 bases at V and 3 bases at J; junction bases unmatched: 3. Germline CDR1 reads SGHTA; CDR2 reads FQGNSA. The CDR3, as DNA: TGTGCCAGCAGTACACAGGGGGACACTGAAGCTTTCTTT. Its translation is CASSTQGDTEAFF.

The table lists this clone with many counts. V usage is TRBV19 and J usage is TRBJ1-4, with a tentative D call TRBD1 (6 bases). CDR1 is LNHDA and CDR2 is SQIVND in the germline V gene (reference sequence). V dropped 5 bases and J dropped 5 bases, with 12 bases sitting between them. CDR3 length: 14 amino acids. CDR3 region: CASSEGQPNEKLFF. The DNA of the CDR3 is TGTGCCAGTAGTGAAGGACAGCCAAATGAAAAACTGTTTTTT.

V gene TRBV7-2 combines with J gene TRBJ2-3, with D maybe TRBD2 (5 bases). The CDR3 consists of 14 residues. The germline V gene encodes CDR1 SGHTA and CDR2 FQGNSA. Deletions cut 6 bases from V and 4 bases from J, with 14 bases between. DNA for the CDR3: TGTGCCAGCAGTACTAGATCCGGGGCAGATACGCAGTATTTT. Translated, it gives CASSTRSGADTQYF.

This clone was counted between two and nine times. The chain has TRBV11-2 and TRBJ2-7; 7 bases match TRBD1. The V gene's germline CDR1 is SGHAT and CDR2 FQNNGV. The J segment lost 0 bases and the V segment lost 6 bases, leaving 5 bases of the junction unmatched. This CDR3 contains 14 residues. CDR3 in DNA: TGTGCCAGCAGACAGGGGTTCTCCTCCTACGAGCAGTACTTC. It translates to CASRQGFSSYEQYF.

This chain links TRBV7-6 with TRBJ1-5; 8 bases map to TRBD1. The V gene's germline CDR1 is SGHVS and CDR2 FNYEAQ. Trimming at V came to 6 bases and at J to 2 bases, leaving 12 bases not matched to a gene. The CDR3 spans 17 residues. CDR3: CASSPSAGQGRNQPQHF. The DNA of the CDR3 is TGTGCCAGCAGTCCCTCGGCCGGACAGGGTCGCAATCAGCCCCAGCATTTT.

The chain has TRBV19 and TRBJ1-2; D might be TRBD1 (6 bases). The ends were cut back, 6 bases at V and 5 bases at J, with 13 bases in the middle. CDR1 is LNHDA and CDR2 is SQIVND in the germline V gene (reference sequence). The CDR3 length is 13 residues. This chain's CDR3 is CASREDREYGYTF. The CDR3 DNA reads TGTGCCAGTAGGGAGGACAGAGAGTATGGCTACACCTTC.